A selection of T cell receptor beta chains follows, all from one sample in a study of T cells in Graves' hyperthyroidism and ophthalmopathy. TCRdb reprocessed the multiplex PCR reads with MiXCR, giving one entry per CDR3 protein. The table includes about 270,000 distinct CDR3 sequences, 22% detected once. Sequenced: blood. The source is a man younger than 45 with Graves' ophthalmopathy. The CDR3 runs from the conserved cysteine through the conserved F or W. D genes are given only for firm matches. Expanded clones are given a class, and other clones once, few, many or no size at all.

V gene,clone size,J gene,D gene,CDR3 protein,CDR3 DNA
TRBV12-3/TRBV12-4,many,TRBJ2-7,.,CASSLMDGANEQYF,TGTGCCAGCAGTTTAATGGATGGGGCAAATGAGCAGTACTTC
TRBV5-1,many,TRBJ2-7,.,CASSLDGSYEQYF,TGTGCCAGCAGCTTAGACGGCAGCTACGAGCAGTACTTC
TRBV2,many,TRBJ2-7,TRBD1,CASSAGQGVSYEQYF,TGTGCCAGCAGCGCCGGACAGGGGGTGTCCTACGAGCAGTACTTC
TRBV18,many,TRBJ2-7,.,CASSPRETPMREQYF,TGTGCCAGCTCACCACGCGAGACTCCCATGAGGGAGCAGTACTTC
TRBV5-1,.,TRBJ2-7,.,CASSLPDSYEQYF,TGCGCCAGCAGCTTGCCAGACTCCTACGAGCAGTACTTC
TRBV28,few,TRBJ2-5,.,CASSLEARRETQYF,TGTGCCAGCAGTCTCGAGGCGCGCAGAGAGACCCAGTACTTC
TRBV7-3,many,TRBJ2-2,.,CASSLNTNTGELFF,TGTGCCAGCAGCCTAAACACGAACACCGGGGAGCTGTTTTTT
TRBV5-1,.,TRBJ2-1,TRBD2,CASSLAPSGITYNEQFF,TGCGCCAGCAGCTTGGCCCCCAGCGGGATCACCTACAATGAGCAGTTCTTC
TRBV12-3/TRBV12-4,.,TRBJ1-1,TRBD1,CASRKTGRTEAFF,TGTGCCAGCAGGAAGACAGGGAGGACTGAAGCTTTCTTT
TRBV30,.,TRBJ2-7,.,CAWSLGTQYEQYF,TGTGCCTGGAGTCTCGGGACACAATACGAGCAGTACTTC
TRBV4-1,.,TRBJ2-5,.,CASSQGGLGTPRGGGAQYF,TGCGCCAGCAGCCAAGGCGGATTGGGGACTCCCAGGGGTGGAGGAGCCCAGTACTTC
TRBV5-1,many,TRBJ2-7,.,CASSLASDYEQYF,TGCGCCAGCAGCTTGGCTAGCGACTACGAGCAGTACTTC
TRBV28,few,TRBJ2-1,TRBD2,CASSSPIHGTRHYNEQFF,TGTGCCAGCAGTTCCCCAATTCATGGGACTAGGCATTACAATGAGCAGTTCTTC
TRBV6-5,.,TRBJ1-5,TRBD1,CASSYPGDRLNQPQHF,TGTGCCAGCAGTTACCCCGGGGACAGGTTAAATCAGCCCCAGCATTTT
TRBV7-6,.,TRBJ2-5,.,CASSLAGGSSGRRGTQYF,TGTGCCAGCAGCTTAGCAGGAGGTAGTAGCGGCAGACGGGGGACCCAGTACTTC
TRBV6-5,few,TRBJ1-2,.,CASSYSNADYYGYTF,TGTGCCAGCAGTTACTCGAATGCAGACTACTATGGCTACACCTTC
TRBV6-1,once,TRBJ2-5,.,CASSESGGGEETQYF,TGTGCCAGCAGTGAATCTGGGGGCGGGGAAGAGACCCAGTACTTC
TRBV30,many,TRBJ1-1,.,CAWNSVTEAFF,TGTGCCTGGAACTCGGTCACTGAAGCTTTCTTT
TRBV7-9,.,TRBJ2-5,.,CASSSPGIAEYF,TGTGCCAGCAGCTCACCCGGGATAGCCGAGTACTTC
TRBV11-3,many,TRBJ2-5,.,CASSRSRDPLAETQYF,TGTGCCAGCAGTCGTTCGCGGGACCCCCTTGCCGAGACCCAGTACTTC
TRBV12-3/TRBV12-4,many,TRBJ2-2,.,CASSLSLYTGELFF,TGTGCCAGCAGTTTAAGTTTGTACACCGGGGAGCTGTTTTTT
TRBV7-2,.,TRBJ1-2,.,CASTRSIRGYTF,TGTGCCAGCACTCGTTCCATACGAGGCTACACCTTC
TRBV24-1,.,TRBJ2-2,TRBD1,CATKGTGYPGELFF,TGTGCCACCAAAGGGACAGGGTATCCCGGGGAGCTGTTTTTT
TRBV11-3,.,TRBJ2-5,.,CASNDLGETQYF,TGTGCCAGCAACGACCTAGGGGAGACCCAGTACTTC
TRBV12-3/TRBV12-4,many,TRBJ1-5,TRBD1,CASSYRGNQPQHF,TGTGCCAGCAGTTACAGGGGGAATCAGCCCCAGCATTTT
TRBV18,few,TRBJ2-1,.,CASSPPGPPGDEQFF,TGTGCCAGCTCACCACCCGGACCCCCGGGGGATGAGCAGTTCTTC
TRBV27,.,TRBJ1-1,.,CASSLRPGTEAFF,TGTGCCAGCAGTTTAAGGCCGGGCACTGAAGCTTTCTTT
TRBV7-8,.,TRBJ1-3,.,CASSLYEGPGNTIYF,TGTGCCAGCAGCTTATATGAGGGCCCTGGAAACACCATATATTTT
TRBV6-2/TRBV6-3,many,TRBJ1-1,.,CASSPGLSATEAFF,TGTGCCAGCAGTCCGGGCCTTTCGGCAACTGAAGCTTTCTTT
TRBV6-1,.,TRBJ2-7,TRBD2,CASSFRRTSYEQYF,TGTGCCAGCAGTTTTAGAAGGACTAGCTACGAGCAGTACTTC
TRBV6-1,few,TRBJ1-5,.,CASVTGLRGSSNQPQHF,TGTGCCAGCGTCACGGGACTCCGGGGGAGTAGCAATCAGCCCCAGCATTTT
TRBV2,few,TRBJ1-2,.,CASNSPPAAYGYTF,TGTGCCAGCAACAGTCCTCCAGCAGCCTATGGCTACACCTTC
TRBV29-1,.,TRBJ2-1,TRBD2,CSVEGYGRTSGDYSYNEQFF,TGCAGCGTTGAAGGGTATGGAAGGACTAGCGGGGACTACTCCTACAATGAGCAGTTCTTC
TRBV6-5,many,TRBJ2-1,.,CASSYGSSYNEQFF,TGTGCCAGCAGTTACGGAAGCTCCTACAATGAGCAGTTCTTC
TRBV28,many,TRBJ2-5,.,CASSPRFLVHSRTINPQETQYF,TGTGCCAGCAGTCCCCGTTTTCTGGTCCACTCTAGGACCATCAACCCGCAAGAGACCCAGTACTTC
TRBV5-4,few,TRBJ1-5,.,CASSLDEQPQHF,TGTGCCAGCAGCTTGGACGAACAGCCCCAGCATTTT
TRBV18,few,TRBJ2-3,.,CASRQSTDTQYF,TGTGCCAGCCGACAGTCCACAGATACGCAGTATTTT
TRBV10-3,.,TRBJ2-7,.,CAISEVPSYEQYF,TGTGCCATCAGTGAGGTCCCGTCCTACGAGCAGTACTTC
TRBV19,.,TRBJ1-5,.,CASSIDRGLAAQPQHF,TGTGCCAGTAGTATAGATAGAGGTCTTGCAGCCCAGCCCCAGCATTTT
TRBV28,few,TRBJ2-1,TRBD2,CASSLHPGLAGNRNEQFF,TGTGCCAGCAGTTTGCATCCTGGGCTAGCGGGAAATCGAAATGAGCAGTTCTTC
TRBV28,.,TRBJ1-6,.,CASTQGSGGDSPLHF,TGTGCCAGCACCCAGGGGTCGGGGGGGGATTCACCCCTCCACTTT
TRBV3-1,.,TRBJ2-5,TRBD1,CASSRQGEETQYF,TGTGCCAGCAGCCGACAGGGGGAGGAGACCCAGTACTTC
TRBV29-1,.,TRBJ1-5,.,CSVVEESNQPQHF,TGCAGCGTTGTGGAAGAAAGCAATCAGCCCCAGCATTTT
TRBV24-1,.,TRBJ1-2,.,CATSVGAGYGYTF,TGTGCCACCAGTGTTGGGGCAGGTTATGGCTACACCTTC
TRBV20-1,.,TRBJ2-5,TRBD2,CSARGSGEGRETQYF,TGCAGTGCTAGGGGTAGCGGGGAGGGGCGGGAGACCCAGTACTTC
TRBV7-6,few,TRBJ1-5,TRBD1,CASNTRDRAYGQPQHF,TGTGCCAGCAATACGCGGGACAGGGCTTACGGTCAGCCCCAGCATTTT
TRBV11-1,many,TRBJ1-2,.,CASSPVGNYGYTF,TGTGCCAGCAGTCCCGTTGGCAACTATGGCTACACCTTC
TRBV5-1,few,TRBJ2-5,TRBD1,CASSLSGTAKETQYF,TGCGCCAGCAGCTTGTCCGGGACAGCAAAAGAGACCCAGTACTTC
TRBV6-1,.,TRBJ2-7,TRBD2,CASSPTSGRARQYF,TGTGCCAGCAGCCCGACTAGCGGGAGGGCCCGGCAGTACTTC